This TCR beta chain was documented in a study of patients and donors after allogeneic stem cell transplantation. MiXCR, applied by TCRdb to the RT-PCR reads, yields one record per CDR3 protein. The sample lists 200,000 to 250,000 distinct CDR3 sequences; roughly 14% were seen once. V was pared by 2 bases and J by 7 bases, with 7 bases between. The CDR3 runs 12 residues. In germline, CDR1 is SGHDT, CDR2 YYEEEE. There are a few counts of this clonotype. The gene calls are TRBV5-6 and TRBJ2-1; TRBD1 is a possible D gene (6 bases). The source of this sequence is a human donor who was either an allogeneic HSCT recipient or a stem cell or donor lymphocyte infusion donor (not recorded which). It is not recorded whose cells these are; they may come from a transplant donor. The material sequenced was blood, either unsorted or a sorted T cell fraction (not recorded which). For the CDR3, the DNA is TGTGCCAGCAGCTTTCAGGGGAATGAGCAGTTCTTC. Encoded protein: CASSFQGNEQFF.